This is a list of T cell receptor beta chains from one sample in a study of T-cell reconstitution after alpha-beta-depleted transplantation in children. TCRdb re-called the PCR reads with MiXCR, one entry per CDR3 protein. The sample records under 750,000 distinct CDR3 sequences, more than 20% being singletons. Specimen: PBMCs, mostly from graft donor cells, collected 360 days after TCRalphabeta/CD19-depleted stem cell transplant. The receptors shown here come from a boy under three years old who had a stem cell transplant for acute myeloid leukemia, so the T cells may come from the graft donor. The CDR3 runs from the conserved cysteine through the conserved F or W. The order of the fields is CDR3 DNA, CDR3 protein, clone size, V gene, J gene, D gene. The D gene is left open where the match is weak. Size values are once, few and many counts, or a class for expanded clones, and some rows have none.

TGTGCCAGCAGCTCCCGACAGGACCCCATGAACACTGAAGCTTTCTTT	CASSSRQDPMNTEAFF	-	TRBV11-2	TRBJ1-1	-
TGTGCCAGCAGCCGCGGCATGGCCCCAGATACGCAGTATTTT	CASSRGMAPDTQYF	-	TRBV7-2	TRBJ2-3	-
TGTGCCAGTGGGACAGGGCAGGTAGGGCAGCCCCAGCATTTT	CASGTGQVGQPQHF	few	TRBV6-1	TRBJ1-5	TRBD1
TGTGCCAGCAGCTTATCGACAGGCCGCGGGTTTTCTGGGGCCAACGTCCTGACTTTC	CASSLSTGRGFSGANVLTF	-	TRBV7-8	TRBJ2-6	-
TGTGCCAGCAGTTTGTGGGGCAATAGCAATCAGCCCCAGCATTTT	CASSLWGNSNQPQHF	many	TRBV28	TRBJ1-5	-
TGTGCCAGCAGACAGGGACCGAACACTGAAGCTTTCTTT	CASRQGPNTEAFF	-	TRBV6-1	TRBJ1-1	-
TGCAGTGCTAGTCCCTGGCTAGCGGGGGGGCCGGGGACAGATACGCAGTATTTT	CSASPWLAGGPGTDTQYF	few	TRBV20-1	TRBJ2-3	TRBD2
TGTGCCAGCAGTTTAGGGACATCAGTCCCTGGAAACACCATATATTTT	CASSLGTSVPGNTIYF	-	TRBV12-3/TRBV12-4	TRBJ1-3	-
TGTGCCAGCAGCTCCAGCACAGGGGAAGGCTACACCTTC	CASSSSTGEGYTF	many	TRBV7-2	TRBJ1-2	TRBD1
TGTGCCAGCAACCGGACAGGGGACGCCGAGCAGTACTTC	CASNRTGDAEQYF	-	TRBV9	TRBJ2-7	TRBD1
TGCAGTGCCGTCAGGGGGTCCTCCTACAATGAGCAGTTCTTC	CSAVRGSSYNEQFF	many	TRBV20-1	TRBJ2-1	TRBD1
TGCAGTGCTACCGGACAGGGGAGTATCACAGATACGCAGTATTTT	CSATGQGSITDTQYF	many	TRBV20-1	TRBJ2-3	TRBD1
TGCAGTGCTAGATCCTACAGGGGAAGCGGTGAAAAACTGTTTTTT	CSARSYRGSGEKLFF	few	TRBV20-1	TRBJ1-4	TRBD1
TGTGCCAGCAGTCAGACCTTCCAAGAGACCCAGTACTTC	CASSQTFQETQYF	many	TRBV6-1	TRBJ2-5	-
TGCAGTGCTACTAGGACAGAAAACTACGAGCAGTACTTC	CSATRTENYEQYF	many	TRBV20-1	TRBJ2-7	-
TGTGCCAGCAGCCATCCTCCGCATCCGGGGGGGCCGTACACCGGGGAGCTGTTTTTT	CASSHPPHPGGPYTGELFF	-	TRBV4-2	TRBJ2-2	TRBD2
TGCAGTGCTAGAGATAGGGGGGGACAGCAAGAGACCCAGTACTTC	CSARDRGGQQETQYF	few	TRBV20-1	TRBJ2-5	-
TGTGCCATCGGACAGGGTAATCAGCCCCAGCATTTT	CAIGQGNQPQHF	-	TRBV27	TRBJ1-5	TRBD1
TGTGCCAGCAGTTACTCTTTGCGGGGGACCAATGAGCAGTTCTTC	CASSYSLRGTNEQFF	-	TRBV6-2/TRBV6-3	TRBJ2-1	TRBD2
TGTGCCTGTACCTTCGGACAGGGTCAGGGGGAGCAGTACTTC	CACTFGQGQGEQYF	few	TRBV30	TRBJ2-7	TRBD1
TGTGCCAGCAGTTTATTGGGATCCAACTCTGGGGCCAACGTCCTGACTTTC	CASSLLGSNSGANVLTF	many	TRBV12-3/TRBV12-4	TRBJ2-6	-
TGTGCCAGCAGTCCCGCGGGGGGCCCTCGTTCCTACGAGCAGTACTTC	CASSPAGGPRSYEQYF	-	TRBV12-3/TRBV12-4	TRBJ2-7	TRBD2
TGTGCCAGCAGCCCCAGTCCCGCTGGCACTACCCGCATCGAGCAGTACTTC	CASSPSPAGTTRIEQYF	-	TRBV4-2	TRBJ2-7	-
TGTGCCAGCAGCCCGTACAGGGCGGTGGGCAATGAGCAGTTCTTC	CASSPYRAVGNEQFF	many	TRBV7-2	TRBJ2-1	-
TGTGCCAGCAGTCCCGGGCGCGTCACCACAGATACGCAGTATTTT	CASSPGRVTTDTQYF	few	TRBV28	TRBJ2-3	-
TGTGCCAGCAGTTTAAGGATGGGGGACTTCAGGGAAGAGACCCAGTACTTC	CASSLRMGDFREETQYF	-	TRBV28	TRBJ2-5	-
TGCAGTGCCCTGGGGACTAGCGGCTACGAGCAGTACTTC	CSALGTSGYEQYF	-	TRBV20-1	TRBJ2-7	TRBD2
TGCAGTGCTAGGTTCCCGGCTAGACGGACAGAGACCCAGTACTTC	CSARFPARRTETQYF	few	TRBV20-1	TRBJ2-5	-
TGTGCCAGCAGCTCAGGGTTGCTGGATACGCAGTATTTT	CASSSGLLDTQYF	many	TRBV6-1	TRBJ2-3	-
TGTGCCAGCAGTTCGCGCCAGGAGAGGATCTATGGCTACACCTTC	CASSSRQERIYGYTF	many	TRBV12-3/TRBV12-4	TRBJ1-2	-
TGTGCCAGCAGCCCGACAACCCCTGGGCCAGGCAGCCAAGAGACCCAGTACTTC	CASSPTTPGPGSQETQYF	-	TRBV11-2	TRBJ2-5	-
TGTGCCAGCTCACCAACAACGACAGGGAACTATGGCTACACCTTC	CASSPTTTGNYGYTF	-	TRBV18	TRBJ1-2	TRBD1